This entry lists 24 T cell receptor beta chains sequenced from one sample in a study of beta chain features in type 1 diabetes. Sequenced material consisted of expressed TCRB transcripts (all of the isolated RNA was reverse transcribed). Sequenced by immunoSEQ multiplex PCR; TCRdb stores in-frame clones only, minus some. The repertoire has about 900,000 clones, about a sixth of them found once; the top ten carry 0.023%. What was sequenced was naive CD4+ T cells from blood. The receptors stem from a woman between 18 and 29 years old in good health.

The gene calls are TRBV5-6 and TRBJ1-2; possible D gene TRBD1, 5 bases. The germline gives CDR1 SGHDT, CDR2 YYEEEE. The germline V and J ends were trimmed by 0 bases and 4 bases, with 10 bases remaining between them. The CDR3 is 14 amino acids. Here the CDR3 reads CASSLEVGVYGYTF. CDR3 nucleotide sequence: TGTGCCAGCAGCTTGGAGGTAGGGGTCTATGGCTACACCTTC.

A few counts support this clone. This chain uses TRBV5-1 with TRBJ2-7, with 11 bases fitting TRBD2. The CDR3 consists of 15 residues. V gave up 2 bases and J gave up 4 bases; unmatched junction bases: 5. Germline V gene sequence: CDR1 SGHRS, CDR2 YFSETQ. CDR3 DNA sequence: TGCGCCAGCAGCTTCGGGACTAGCGGAGGGTACGAGCAGTACTTC. This gives the protein CASSFGTSGGYEQYF.

The chain combines TRBV2 with TRBJ2-7; D is unclear. The CDR3 loop spans 14 amino acids. Per the germline V gene, CDR1 is SNHLY and CDR2 is FYNNEI. Trimming stripped 6 bases from V and 3 bases from J, with 15 bases between. CDR3 sequence: CASRQRELDYEQYF. Here the CDR3 DNA reads TGTGCCAGCAGGCAAAGGGAACTGGACTACGAGCAGTACTTC.

The V gene is TRBV19, the J gene TRBJ2-7; 7 bases match TRBD1. Germline values: CDR1 LNHDA, CDR2 SQIVND (reference sequence). J gave up 6 bases and V 5 bases, and 1 base lay outside the gene matches. The length of the CDR3 is 11 residues. The CDR3, as DNA: TGTGCCAGTAGTCGGGACAGCGAGCAGTACTTC. Its protein product is CASSRDSEQYF.

This clone came up a few times. This rearrangement joins TRBV14 to TRBJ1-4; 11 nucleotides agree with TRBD1. J was trimmed by 6 bases and V by 4 bases; bases with no gene match: 7. Germline V lookup: CDR1 SGHDN, CDR2 FVKESK. There are 16 residues in the CDR3. CDR3 sequence: CASSPYPGQGDEKLFF. CDR3 nucleotide sequence: TGTGCCAGCAGCCCCTATCCGGGACAGGGGGATGAAAAACTGTTTTTT. Using reference TRBV14 and TRBJ1-4 for the parts outside the CDR3, the full variable domain is EAGVTQFPSHSVIEKGQTVTLRCDPISGHDNLYWYRRVMGKEIKFLLHFVKESKQDESGMPNNRFLAERTGGTYSTLKVQPAELEDSGVYFCASSPYPGQGDEKLFFGSGTQLSVL.

The V gene is TRBV5-8, the J gene TRBJ1-1, with TRBD1 identical over 12 bases. This CDR3 has 18 residues. Germline CDR1 is SGHTS and CDR2 is YDEGEE. The V segment lost 1 base and the J segment 0 bases; nucleotides outside the gene matches: 7. The CDR3 reads CASSLPAGQGAVNTEAFF. CDR3 bases: TGTGCCAGCAGCTTGCCAGCGGGACAGGGGGCGGTGAACACTGAAGCTTTCTTT.

This clone has only a few counts. CDR3 loop: CASGGLPNTGELFF. DNA for the CDR3: TGTGCCAGTGGGGGACTCCCGAACACCGGGGAGCTGTTTTTT. The rearrangement uses TRBV19 and TRBJ2-2, with a tentative D call TRBD2 (6 bases). The CDR3 is made up of 14 amino acids. In germline, CDR1 is LNHDA, CDR2 SQIVND (reference sequence). V lost 8 bases to trimming and J lost 0 bases, with 10 bases between them.

The rearrangement links TRBV5-4 to TRBJ1-2, with 7 bases lining up with TRBD1. The CDR3 covers 15 residues. J gave up 2 bases and V 3 bases, and 7 bases lay outside the gene matches. Germline assignment: CDR1 SGHNT and CDR2 YYREEE (reference sequence). The chain's CDR3 is CASSYWDRKNYGYTF. The CDR3, as DNA: TGTGCCAGCAGCTACTGGGACAGAAAGAACTATGGCTACACCTTC.

Only a few counts were recorded for this clone. The CDR3 DNA follows: TGTGCCATCAGTGAGTCGGGTGCTAGTACCTACAATGAGCAGTTCTTC. This codes for CAISESGASTYNEQFF. The chain uses TRBV10-3 and TRBJ2-1, with D uncertain. The CDR3 is made up of 16 amino acids. Trimming left V 0 bases short and J 2 bases short, with 11 bases between. Germline V gene data show CDR1 as ENHRY and CDR2 as SYGVKD.

In its sample, this clone was seen a few times. The chain links TRBV4-2 to TRBJ2-7; 7 bases line up with TRBD2. V dropped 1 base and J dropped 3; count of bases not matched to a gene: 12. The germline gives CDR1 LGHNA, CDR2 YNFKEQ. The CDR3 is made up of 17 amino acids. The CDR3 region is CASSQAMVGSGDYEQYF. The CDR3 coding sequence is TGTGCCAGCAGCCAAGCTATGGTGGGCAGCGGGGACTACGAGCAGTACTTC.

This chain uses TRBV11-2 with TRBJ2-7; D is possibly TRBD1 (5 bases). V shed 1 base and J shed 4 bases, with 11 bases lying between them. The CDR3 loop spans 14 amino acids. Germline V gives CDR1 SGHAT, CDR2 FQNNGV. The CDR3 DNA follows: TGTGCCAGCAGCTTAGGGGGCCGCGGATACGAGCAGTACTTC. Translating it yields CASSLGGRGYEQYF.

The chain is built from TRBV7-6 and TRBJ2-2; 10 positions match TRBD1. Unmatched junction bases numbered 4, after V lost 2 bases and J lost 7 bases. The CDR3 extends over 15 amino acids. Looked up from germline, CDR1 is SGHVS and CDR2 is FNYEAQ. CDR3: CASSLWDRGDGELFF. The CDR3 nucleotides read TGTGCCAGCAGCTTATGGGACAGGGGTGACGGGGAGCTGTTTTTT.

The V call is TRBV2, the J call TRBJ1-5, with D possibly TRBD1 on 6 matching bases. The CDR3 consists of 14 residues. CDR1 is SNHLY and CDR2 is FYNNEI in the germline V gene. V lost 4 bases, J lost 7 bases, and 14 bases lay in between. Here the CDR3 DNA reads TGTGCCAGCAGTGTAGGGCCAGGGGACCAGCCCCAGCATTTT. Translation: CASSVGPGDQPQHF.

The table lists this clone with a few counts. Within the sample, other DNA sequences also encode this same CDR3. The rearrangement links TRBV2 to TRBJ2-3; 7 positions agree with TRBD2. The J segment lost 1 base and the V segment lost 5 bases, leaving 3 bases of the junction unmatched. The CDR3 has 14 residues. Germline CDR1 reads SNHLY; CDR2 reads FYNNEI. This CDR3 is CASSLTSGTDTQYF. The DNA for the CDR3 is TGTGCCAGCAGTCTTACTAGCGGCACAGATACGCAGTATTTT. Full variable domain (missing parts from reference TRBV2 and TRBJ2-3): EPEVTQTPSHQVTQMGQEVILRCVPISNHLYFYWYRQILGQKVEFLVSFYNNEISEKSEIFDDQFSVERPDGSNFTLKIRSTKLEDSAMYFCASSLTSGTDTQYFGPGTRLTVL.

V and J are TRBV9 and TRBJ2-1, with 11 bases fitting TRBD2. V lost 0 bases to trimming and J lost 5 bases; unmatched junction nucleotides: 4. CDR1 SGDLS and CDR2 YYNGEE come from the germline V gene. The CDR3 consists of 16 residues. This chain's CDR3 is CASSVEVSGRDNEQFF. The CDR3 coding sequence is TGTGCCAGCAGCGTAGAGGTTAGCGGGAGGGACAATGAGCAGTTCTTC. The full variable domain, rest sourced from reference TRBV9 and TRBJ2-1, is DSGVTQTPKHLITATGQRVTLRCSPRSGDLSVYWYQQSLDQGLQFLIQYYNGEERAKGNILERFSAQQFPDLHSELNLSSLELGDSALYFCASSVEVSGRDNEQFFGPGTRLTVL.

V and J are TRBV6-5 and TRBJ2-1; no clear D. CDR1 and CDR2 from the germline V gene are MNHEY and SVGAGI. The CDR3 contains 12 residues. Trimming shortened V by 4 bases and J by 5 bases, and 6 bases separated the two germline ends. The CDR3 DNA reads TGTGCCAGCAGTTCCGTAGACAATGAGCAGTTCTTC. Translation gives CASSSVDNEQFF.

This clone was found a few times. CDR3 sequence (DNA): TGTGCCAGCAGCCGGACTAGCGGTCGGAGGGAGCTGTTTTTT. Its translation is CASSRTSGRRELFF. The V and J genes are TRBV7-3 and TRBJ2-2, with 10 bases identical to TRBD2. With V trimmed by 5 bases and J by 9 bases, 6 bases remained unmatched. Germline assignment: CDR1 SGHTA and CDR2 FQGTGA. The CDR3 sequence is 14 residues long.

CDR3 amino acids: CASSLGPQGTQYF. CDR3 bases: TGTGCCAGCTCACTAGGACCACAGGGGACGCAGTATTTT. This chain joins TRBV18 and TRBJ2-3; 7 bases align to TRBD1. Per germline, CDR1 KGHSH and CDR2 LQKENI. This CDR3 contains 13 residues. Trimming took 4 bases from V and 9 from J; bases not matched to a gene: 7.

V usage is TRBV7-2 and J usage is TRBJ1-1; D is uncertain. CDR1 is SGHTA, CDR2 FQGNSA, per germline. V was clipped by 4 bases and J by 2 bases, with 11 bases between them. This CDR3 has 14 amino acids. DNA of the CDR3: TGTGCCAGCAGCTCCGGCCCACTAAACACTGAAGCTTTCTTT. It translates to CASSSGPLNTEAFF.

CDR3 sequence (DNA): TGTGCCATCAGTGAGCGCACAGGGCCAGGGCCCAACGAGCAGTACTTC. Its translation: CAISERTGPGPNEQYF. The chain is built from TRBV10-3 and TRBJ2-7, with D possibly being TRBD1 (6 bases). Trimming cost V 2 bases and J 5 bases, with 19 bases left between them. The CDR3 has 16 residues. CDR1 is ENHRY and CDR2 is SYGVKD in the germline V gene.

The chain is built from TRBV2 and TRBJ2-1, with D uncertain. This CDR3 comprises 14 residues. V was pared by 4 bases and J by 0 bases, with 7 bases between. The germline CDR1 and CDR2 sequences are SNHLY and FYNNEI. CDR3 loop: CASSAASSYNEQFF. CDR3 nucleotide sequence: TGTGCCAGCAGTGCGGCTAGCTCCTACAATGAGCAGTTCTTC. The whole variable domain, filled in from reference TRBV2 and TRBJ2-1, reads EPEVTQTPSHQVTQMGQEVILRCVPISNHLYFYWYRQILGQKVEFLVSFYNNEISEKSEIFDDQFSVERPDGSNFTLKIRSTKLEDSAMYFCASSAASSYNEQFFGPGTRLTVL.

The rearrangement joins TRBV6-5 to TRBJ2-3; D perhaps matches TRBD1 (6 bases). The germline V gene has CDR1 MNHEY and CDR2 SVGAGI. There are 15 residues in the CDR3. The germline V and J ends were trimmed by 8 bases and 0 bases, with 15 bases remaining between them. The CDR3 is CASSIRGYSTDTQYF. Written as DNA, the CDR3 is TGTGCCAGCTCGATCAGGGGCTATAGCACAGATACGCAGTATTTT.

For the CDR3, the DNA is TGTGCCAGTAGTATAGTTTCCCGCAATCAGCCCCAGCATTTT. This codes for CASSIVSRNQPQHF. The chain uses TRBV19 and TRBJ1-5; D unresolved. This CDR3 is built from 14 residues. Trimming took 1 base from V and 2 from J, leaving 6 bases between them. The germline gives CDR1 LNHDA, CDR2 SQIVND (reference sequence).

There are a few counts of this clone. The rearrangement uses TRBV6-6 and TRBJ2-7; the D is unclear. Trimming left V 6 bases short and J 1 base short, with 7 bases between. The length of the CDR3 is 12 residues. The V gene's germline CDR1 is MNHNY and CDR2 SVGAGI (reference sequence). CDR3: CASSPSSYEQYF. The CDR3 nucleotides are TGTGCCAGCAGCCCATCATCCTACGAGCAGTACTTC.